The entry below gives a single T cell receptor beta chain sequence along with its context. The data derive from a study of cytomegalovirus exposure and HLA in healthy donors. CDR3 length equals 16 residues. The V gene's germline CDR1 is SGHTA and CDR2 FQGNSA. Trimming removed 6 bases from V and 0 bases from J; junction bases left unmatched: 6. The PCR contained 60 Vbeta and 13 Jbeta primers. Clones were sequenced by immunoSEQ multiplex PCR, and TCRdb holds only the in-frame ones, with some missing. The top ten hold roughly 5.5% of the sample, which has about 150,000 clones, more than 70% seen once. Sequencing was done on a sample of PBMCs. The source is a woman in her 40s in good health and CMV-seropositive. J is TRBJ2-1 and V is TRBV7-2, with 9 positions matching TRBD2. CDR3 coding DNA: TGTGCCAGCAGAGAGGTTAGCGGGAGCTCCTACAATGAGCAGTTCTTC. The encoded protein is CASREVSGSSYNEQFF.